Listed here are 24 T cell receptor beta chains from one sample, sequenced in a study of blood T cell repertoires in COVID-19. Only in-frame clones appear in the TCRdb table, and some are missing; sequencing was by immunoSEQ multiplex PCR. The sample lists some 390,000 clones, roughly nine tenths occurring once. Specimen: PBMCs or T cells enriched from blood (not recorded which). The origin of the receptors is a man between 25 and 39 years old who had recovered from COVID-19.

The chain joins TRBV28 to TRBJ1-2; no reliable D call. There are 14 residues in the CDR3. V was pared by 5 bases and J by 6 bases, with 16 bases between. Germline CDR1 reads MDHEN; CDR2 reads SYDVKM. CDR3 region: CASSNPLPEDGYTF. The DNA for the CDR3 is TGTGCCAGCAGTAACCCCCTCCCGGAGGATGGCTACACCTTC.

The V call is TRBV27, the J call TRBJ1-2; possibly TRBD1 for D (5 bases). Germline V CDR1 and CDR2: MNHEY, SMNVEV (reference sequence). CDR3 length: 14 amino acids. V was cut by 5 bases and J by 4 bases, with 14 bases left in between. Here the CDR3 reads CASSATTALYGYTF. The CDR3 nucleotides read TGTGCCAGCAGTGCCACGACAGCTCTCTATGGCTACACCTTC.

This sequence joins TRBV13 and TRBJ2-1; D is possibly TRBD2 (6 bases). This CDR3 comprises 12 residues. V was shortened by 6 bases and J by 6 bases, with 9 bases between the two germline ends. Germline V gene lookup returns CDR1 PRHDT and CDR2 FYEKMQ (reference sequence). The CDR3, as DNA: TGTGCCAGCAGTCAGCGGGCCAATGAGCAGTTCTTC. Its protein product is CASSQRANEQFF. Complete variable domain (other parts from reference TRBV13 and TRBJ2-1): AAGVIQSPRHLIKEKRETATLKCYPIPRHDTVYWYQQGPGQDPQFLISFYEKMQSDKGSIPDRFSAQQFSDYHSELNMSSLELGDSALYFCASSQRANEQFFGPGTRLTVL.

With regard to this clone: One junction end does not reproduce the germline sequence, and a read error may be involved. The chain joins TRBV2 to TRBJ1-1; 8 nucleotides align to TRBD1. The CDR3 consists of 11 residues. Germline CDR1 reads SNHLY; CDR2 reads FYNNEI. The CDR3 coding sequence is TGTGCCAGCAGTACCGGGACAGGACGAGTCTTT. Its protein is CASSTGTGRVF.

This clone was recorded only once. This chain connects TRBV9 to TRBJ2-7; 8 bases align to TRBD2. The germline V gene encodes CDR1 SGDLS and CDR2 YYNGEE. V lost 0 bases and J lost 7; bases outside the gene matches: 6. The CDR3 consists of 14 residues. CDR3 sequence (DNA): TGTGCCAGCAGCGTAGCGGGAGGGCAGGAGGAGCAGTACTTC. Protein: CASSVAGGQEEQYF.

The J gene is TRBJ2-7, the V gene TRBV19, with 7 nucleotides matching TRBD2. Germline V lookup: CDR1 LNHDA, CDR2 SQIVND (reference sequence). CDR3 length: 15 residues. With 5 bases clipped from V and 1 base from J, the junction kept 8 bases outside the gene matches. The CDR3 loop reads CASSLQLAASYEQYF. DNA of the CDR3: TGTGCCAGTAGTTTACAGCTAGCGGCTTCCTACGAGCAGTACTTC.

The chain joins TRBV29-1 to TRBJ2-5, with D tentatively TRBD2 (6 bases). Trimming cost V 7 bases and J 5 bases, with 11 bases left between them. CDR3 length: 11 amino acids. CDR1 is SQVTM, CDR2 ANQGSEA, per germline. The CDR3 region has the DNA TGCAGCGGCGAGACTAGGGAGACCCAGTACTTC. Translated, it gives CSGETRETQYF.

This chain links TRBV4-1 with TRBJ2-7; possible D gene TRBD2, 6 bases. CDR1 MGHRA and CDR2 YSYEKL come from the germline V gene. The CDR3 length is 17 residues. V was pared by 0 bases and J by 7 bases, with 22 bases between. Here the CDR3 reads CASSQDFGTEYGREQYF. CDR3 DNA sequence: TGCGCCAGCAGCCAAGATTTTGGGACCGAATATGGGAGGGAGCAGTACTTC.

J is TRBJ2-2 and V is TRBV3-1 (or the pseudogene TRBV3-2); D is unclear. CDR3 length: 16 amino acids. V lost 6 bases and J 4 bases, leaving 18 bases between the germline ends. Looked up from germline, CDR1 is LGHDT and CDR2 is YNNKEL (reference sequence). CDR3 protein: CASSQWNIGVTGELFF. For the CDR3, the DNA is TGTGCCAGCAGTCAATGGAACATTGGAGTCACCGGGGAGCTGTTTTTT.

This chain uses TRBV11-2 with TRBJ2-3, with 9 bases lining up with TRBD1. V was clipped by 8 bases and J by 3 bases; unmatched bases: 3. This CDR3 spans 13 amino acids. The V gene's germline CDR1 is SGHAT and CDR2 FQNNGV. The CDR3 loop is CASAGQGTDTQYF. CDR3 nucleotide sequence: TGTGCCAGCGCAGGACAGGGGACAGATACGCAGTATTTT.

This chain uses TRBV4-1 with TRBJ1-1, with a possible D match to TRBD1 (5 bases). The CDR3 runs 15 residues. Trimming left V 1 base short and J 6 bases short, with 15 bases between. Per germline, CDR1 MGHRA and CDR2 YSYEKL. The CDR3 nucleotides read TGCGCCAGCAGCCAAGGTAGGTTTCAGGGCTCTGAAGCTTTCTTT. Residues: CASSQGRFQGSEAFF.

V is TRBV18 and J is TRBJ2-7, with 9 nucleotides matching TRBD1. Germline V gene sequence: CDR1 KGHSH, CDR2 LQKENI. J was trimmed by 4 bases and V by 2 bases; bases with no gene match: 12. This CDR3 region has 17 residues. The CDR3 loop is CASSPGTGTGLGYEQYF. The CDR3, as DNA: TGTGCCAGCTCACCAGGGACCGGGACAGGGTTAGGTTACGAGCAGTACTTC.

This chain joins TRBV6-2 or TRBV6-3 and TRBJ2-7; 7 bases line up with TRBD1. Germline-derived CDR1 and CDR2 are MNHEY and SVGEGT. This CDR3 has 13 residues. V was clipped by 5 bases and J by 3 bases; unmatched bases: 4. The chain's CDR3 is CASSVGGLYEQYF. The DNA for the CDR3 is TGTGCCAGCAGTGTAGGGGGCCTCTACGAGCAGTACTTC.

This clone was recorded once. The chain recombines TRBV2 with TRBJ2-3, with 14 nucleotides matching TRBD2. V shed 10 bases and J 3 bases; nucleotides not matched to a gene: 12. Per the germline V gene, CDR1 is SNHLY and CDR2 is FYNNEI. The CDR3 has 17 residues. In DNA form, the CDR3 reads TGTGCCACAACCGGGACTAGCGGGAGTGCAAGGACAGATACGCAGTATTTT. Its protein product is CATTGTSGSARTDTQYF.

The chain couples TRBV7-3 to TRBJ2-5; D gene uncertain. The V gene lost 6 bases and the J gene lost 7 bases, with 15 bases spanning the gap. The length of the CDR3 is 13 residues. Looked up from germline, CDR1 is SGHTA and CDR2 is FQGTGA. The CDR3 region is CASSPPLSGTQYF. The CDR3, as DNA: TGTGCCAGCAGTCCACCACTGAGTGGGACCCAGTACTTC.

The rearrangement joins TRBV7-8 to TRBJ2-7; possible D gene TRBD1, 5 bases. V was shortened by 6 bases and J by 2 bases, with 11 bases between the two germline ends. Germline V gene sequence: CDR1 SGHVS, CDR2 FQNEAQ. This CDR3 is built from 13 residues. The CDR3 loop reads CASSRQSTYEQYF. The DNA for the CDR3 is TGTGCCAGCAGTCGACAGTCCACCTACGAGCAGTACTTC.

Worth noting for this clone: A single base separates this from a much larger clone, so it may be a read error. V and J are TRBV7-2 and TRBJ2-1; 11 nucleotides line up with TRBD2. CDR1 is SGHTA, CDR2 FQGNSA, per germline. The trim removed 5 bases at V and 5 bases at J, leaving 5 bases unmatched. This CDR3 comprises 15 residues. CDR3 sequence: CASSPGLAENNEQFF. The DNA for the CDR3 is TGTGCCAGCAGCCCGGGACTAGCGGAAAACAATGAGCAGTTCTTC.

The chain recombines TRBV6-5 with TRBJ2-7, with D perhaps TRBD1 (5 bases). Germline CDR1 and CDR2: MNHEY and SVGAGI. Trimming took off 6 bases at V and 6 bases at J, with 9 bases between the two ends. The CDR3 consists of 11 residues. The CDR3 is CASRNQGEQYF. CDR3 sequence (DNA): TGTGCCAGCAGAAACCAGGGCGAGCAGTACTTC.

This rearrangement joins TRBV20-1 to TRBJ2-1, with 7 bases lining up with TRBD2. The CDR3 has 11 amino acids. The trim removed 7 bases at V and 4 bases at J, leaving 1 base unmatched. Germline V CDR1 and CDR2: DFQATT, SNEGSKA (reference sequence). CDR3 region: CSGGGYNEQFF. DNA for the CDR3: TGCAGTGGCGGGGGTTACAATGAGCAGTTCTTC.

CDR3 in DNA: TGTGCCAGTAGTACCCCGGGACTAGCGGCTACGCAGTATTTT. It yields the protein CASSTPGLAATQYF. This rearrangement joins TRBV19 to TRBJ2-3; 11 bases agree with TRBD2. There are 14 residues in the CDR3. Germline lookup yields CDR1 LNHDA and CDR2 SQIVND (reference sequence). The J segment lost 8 bases and the V segment lost 4 bases, leaving 5 bases of the junction unmatched.

This clone was seen only a few times. The chain recombines TRBV6-2 or TRBV6-3 with TRBJ2-1; D unresolved. CDR1 is MNHEY and CDR2 is SVGEGT in the germline V gene. Trimming stripped 0 bases from V and 0 bases from J, with 9 bases between. This CDR3 is 16 amino acids long. The CDR3 sequence: CASSYSIVSSYNEQFF. As DNA, the CDR3 is TGTGCCAGCAGTTACTCGATCGTCAGCTCCTACAATGAGCAGTTCTTC.

In DNA, the CDR3 is TGTGCCTGGAGGCCAGGGCGCTACGAGCAGTACTTC. This sequence encodes CAWRPGRYEQYF. The chain recombines TRBV30 with TRBJ2-7, with D possibly matching TRBD1 (5 bases). Germline V gene lookup returns CDR1 GTSNPN and CDR2 SVGIG (reference sequence). V lost 3 bases and J 3 bases, leaving 9 bases between the germline ends. The CDR3 covers 12 residues.

The chain employs TRBV10-2 and TRBJ2-1; 7 nucleotides line up with TRBD2. Trimming removed 5 bases from V and 4 bases from J; junction bases left unmatched: 5. The CDR3 length is 14 residues. The germline V gene encodes CDR1 WSHSY and CDR2 SAAADI. CDR3: CASSLAEYYNEQFF. The CDR3 DNA follows: TGCGCCAGCAGTCTAGCGGAATATTACAATGAGCAGTTCTTC.

The chain uses TRBV5-4 and TRBJ1-2, with 7 positions matching TRBD1. Germline V lookup: CDR1 SGHNT, CDR2 YYREEE (reference sequence). After removal of 4 bases from V and 0 bases from J, the junction contained 6 bases not matched to a gene. The CDR3 totals 15 residues. This CDR3 reads CASSNKQGANYGYTF. The CDR3 DNA reads as TGTGCCAGCAGCAATAAGCAGGGGGCTAACTATGGCTACACCTTC.